The present TCR beta chain was sequenced within a study of blood T cell repertoires in COVID-19 (TCRdb year 2020). About the study as a whole: Samples covering the acute and convalescent phases of COVID-19 were provided by collaborators in the United States, Italy and Spain. The prospective study material was composed of cDNA or gDNA derived from T cells, B-cell-depleted T cells, or PBMCs. The dataset comprised deeply sampled blood TCRbeta repertoires from subjects exposed to, actively infected with, or recovered from COVID-19. The repertoires were made available in a free public database intended to serve as a resource for research on the immune response to SARS-CoV-2. The samples were drawn from the first 160 participants of the ongoing ImmuneRACE study and from 1,200 or so subjects provided by 6 global collaborators. Nearly every sample came with metadata listing a de-identified subject ID, COVID-19 status, age in years and sex. Where available, HLA class I and class II types were taken from metadata supplied by the sample provider and were not determined by assay-based typing.

Collaborating institutions collected whole blood in K2EDTA tubes following their own protocols. For TCRbeta analysis, collaborator samples were shipped as frozen whole blood, as isolated PBMCs, or as DNA extracted from either sample type. Points the paper makes about the study in general: The amount of clinical and demographic metadata varied by source and participant and was provided uncurated.

TCRbeta CDR3 regions were amplified from genomic DNA using the immunoSEQ Assay, a bias-controlled multiplex PCR. The authors processed their data as follows. The number of nucleated cells in each sample was estimated from the amplification of reference gene primers within the assay. Sequence reads were collapsed and filtered to measure the absolute abundance of every unique TCRbeta CDR3 rearrangement. For each sample, productive Simpson clonality was calculated as the square root of Simpson's diversity index across productive rearrangements. TCRdb provides this immuneACCESS table in a form limited to in-frame rearrangements. Some clones are lacking; in checked studies, under half of them reflect an unresolved V gene, and why the rest are absent is not known. V and J calls and clone size are those listed in that table; D and trimming were worked out from the DNA. Within this sample are tens of thousands of clones, with roughly four fifths of them counted one time only. The top ten constitute 2.5% to 3.5% of the sample.

According to the germline V gene, CDR1 reads ENHRY and CDR2 reads SYGVKD. There are 16 amino acids in the CDR3, from cysteine to phenylalanine inclusive. Here the CDR3 DNA is all that survives: 48 bases in frame from base 1. For this chain, trimming is 2 bases at the V end and 0 bases at the J end, and the number of junction bases without a gene match is 2. Worth noting for this clone: The antigen it recognizes is unknown. Per-base qualities were not stored, and no clone one base away is much larger.

The sequenced sample consisted of peripheral blood. The chain is made from TRBV10-3 and TRBJ2-3; 10 middle bases align to TRBD2. The TCR comes from a woman aged 55-69 years with acute or convalescent COVID-19. The DNA is as follows: TGTGCCATCAGTGAGACGACTAGCGGGAGCACAGATACGCAGTATTTT. This yields the protein CAISETTSGSTDTQYF.